The T cell receptor (beta chain) described here comes from a study of control samples from healthy donors and cancer patients. Germline CDR1 MGHRA, CDR2 YSYEKL. Deletions cut 1 base from V and 5 bases from J, with 14 bases between. This CDR3 has 15 residues. Clones were sequenced by immunoSEQ multiplex PCR, and TCRdb holds only the in-frame ones, with some missing. The sample lists 95,000 to 120,000 clones, around 80% seen once, with around 6.4% in the top ten. Sequences were obtained from blood. This TCR came from a man between 18 and 35 years old in good health. This sequence joins TRBV4-1 and TRBJ1-1; D is unresolved. The CDR3 DNA sequence: TGCGCCAGCAGCCAAGGTATTGGATCGCGGACTGAAGCTTTCTTT. It encodes CASSQGIGSRTEAFF.